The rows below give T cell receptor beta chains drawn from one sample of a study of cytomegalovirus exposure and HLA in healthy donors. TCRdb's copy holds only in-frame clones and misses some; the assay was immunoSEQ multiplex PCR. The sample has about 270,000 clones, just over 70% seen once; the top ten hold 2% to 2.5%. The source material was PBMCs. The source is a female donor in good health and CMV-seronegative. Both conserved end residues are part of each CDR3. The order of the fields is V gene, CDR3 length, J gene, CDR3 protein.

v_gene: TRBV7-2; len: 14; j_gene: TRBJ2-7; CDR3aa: CASSPGTAIYEQYF
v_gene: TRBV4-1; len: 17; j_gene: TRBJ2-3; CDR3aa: CASNQDSSGRLTDTQYF
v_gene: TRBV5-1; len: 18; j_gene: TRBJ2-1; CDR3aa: CASSPTESGRLTYNEQFF
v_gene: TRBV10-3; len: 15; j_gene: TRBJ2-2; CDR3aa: CAISAGLQNTGELFF
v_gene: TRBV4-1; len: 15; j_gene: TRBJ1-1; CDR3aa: CASSQDWQVNTEAFF
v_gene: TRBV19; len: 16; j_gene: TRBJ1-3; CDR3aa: CASTPRGAYSGNTIYF
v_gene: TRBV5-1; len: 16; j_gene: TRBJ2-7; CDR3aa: CASSLATSVSSYEQYF
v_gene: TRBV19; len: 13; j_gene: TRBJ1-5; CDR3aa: CATRDRENQPQHF
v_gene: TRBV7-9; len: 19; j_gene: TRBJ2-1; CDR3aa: CASSPGTSGRAGGSYEQFF
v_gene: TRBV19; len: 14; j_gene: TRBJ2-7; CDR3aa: CAASGTSGRGEQYF
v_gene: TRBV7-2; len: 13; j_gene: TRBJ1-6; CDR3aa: CASSPGLNSPLHF
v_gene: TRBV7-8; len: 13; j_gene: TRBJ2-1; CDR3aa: CASSFSGRNEQFF
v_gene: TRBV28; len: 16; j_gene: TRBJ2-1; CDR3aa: CASSALTSGAYNEQFF
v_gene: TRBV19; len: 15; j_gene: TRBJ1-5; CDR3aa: CASSINSNSNQPQHF
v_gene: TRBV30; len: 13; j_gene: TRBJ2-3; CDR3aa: CAWSVRERDTQYF
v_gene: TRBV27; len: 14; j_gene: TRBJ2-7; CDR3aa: CASSSWDRAYEQYF
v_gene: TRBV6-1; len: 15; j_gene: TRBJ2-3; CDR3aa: CATLLLAGGVDTQYF
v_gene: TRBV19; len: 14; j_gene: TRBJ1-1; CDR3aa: CASSMQHSNTEAFF
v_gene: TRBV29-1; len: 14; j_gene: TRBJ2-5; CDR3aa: CSVADRTKRETQYF
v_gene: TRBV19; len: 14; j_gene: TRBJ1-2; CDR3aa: CASSSGQGGYGYTF
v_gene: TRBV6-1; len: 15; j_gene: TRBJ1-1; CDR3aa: CASSFRTGLNTEAFF
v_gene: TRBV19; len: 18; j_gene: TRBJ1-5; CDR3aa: CASSRGTGDWEGNQPQHF
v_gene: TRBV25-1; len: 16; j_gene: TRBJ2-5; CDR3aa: CASSALAGRGEETQYF
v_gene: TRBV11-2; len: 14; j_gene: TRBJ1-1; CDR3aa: CASSPGTGGTEAFF
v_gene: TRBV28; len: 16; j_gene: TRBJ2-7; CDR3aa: CASSPAPSGMPYEQYF
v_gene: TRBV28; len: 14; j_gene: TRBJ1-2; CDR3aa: CASIKDGTSYGYTF
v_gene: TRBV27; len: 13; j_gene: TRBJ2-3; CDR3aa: CASRTGPTDTQYF
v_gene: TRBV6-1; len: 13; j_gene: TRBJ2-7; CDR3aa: CASGQGHSYEQYF
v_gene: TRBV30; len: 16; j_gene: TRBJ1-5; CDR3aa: CAWSSHRGSYGQPQHF
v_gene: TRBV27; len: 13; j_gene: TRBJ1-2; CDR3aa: CASSQGAGYGYTF
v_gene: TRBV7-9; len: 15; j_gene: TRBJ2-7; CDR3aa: CASSALAGDSYEQYF
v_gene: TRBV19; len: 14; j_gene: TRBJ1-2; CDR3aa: CASSIAGQGGGYTF
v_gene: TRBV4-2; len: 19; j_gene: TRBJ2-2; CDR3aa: CASSQDLGSGTFNTGELFF
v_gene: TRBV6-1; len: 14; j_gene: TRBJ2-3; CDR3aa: CASRRLAGGDTQYF
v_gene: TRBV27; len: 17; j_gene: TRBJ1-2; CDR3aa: CASSLLSGLWGSYGYTF
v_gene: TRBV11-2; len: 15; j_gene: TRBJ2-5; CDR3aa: CASSASGSQGETQYF
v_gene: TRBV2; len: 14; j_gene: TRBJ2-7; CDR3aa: CASKAGEIFYEQYF
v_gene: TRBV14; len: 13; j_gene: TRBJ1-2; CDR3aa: CASSLGHSYGYTF
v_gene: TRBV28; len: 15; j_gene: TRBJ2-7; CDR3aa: CASSPYEGTTYEQYF
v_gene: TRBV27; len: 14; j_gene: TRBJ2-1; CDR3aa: CASTPVGLPNEQFF
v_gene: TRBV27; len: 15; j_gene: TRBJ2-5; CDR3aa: CASSSYLQGVETQYF
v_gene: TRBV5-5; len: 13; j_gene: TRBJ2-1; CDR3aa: CASSLTPLNEQFF
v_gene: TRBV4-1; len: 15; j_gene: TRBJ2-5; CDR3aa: CASSPRLAGEARGYF
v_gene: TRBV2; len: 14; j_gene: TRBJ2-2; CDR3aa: CASNLAGDTGELFF
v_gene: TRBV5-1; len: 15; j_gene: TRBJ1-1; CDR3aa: CASSLSPGMNTEAFF
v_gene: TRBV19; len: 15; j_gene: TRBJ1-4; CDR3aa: CASTRMGREGEKLFF
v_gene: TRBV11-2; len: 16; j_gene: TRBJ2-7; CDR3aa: CASSSRGSGNAYEQYF
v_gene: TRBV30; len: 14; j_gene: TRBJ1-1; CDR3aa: CAWSSRGGNTEAFF
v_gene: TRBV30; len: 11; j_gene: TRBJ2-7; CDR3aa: CAWGGSHEQYF
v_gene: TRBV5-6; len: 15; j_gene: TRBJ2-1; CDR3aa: CASSLQGLDPNEQFF
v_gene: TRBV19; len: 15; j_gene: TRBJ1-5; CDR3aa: CASSMQDRGGQPQHF
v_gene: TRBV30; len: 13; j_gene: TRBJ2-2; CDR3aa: CAWTDSPPGELFF
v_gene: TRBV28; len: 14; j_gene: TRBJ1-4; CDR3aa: CASTQNRGIEKLFF
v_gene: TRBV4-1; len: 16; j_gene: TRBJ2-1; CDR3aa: CASSQVAVGSYNEQFF
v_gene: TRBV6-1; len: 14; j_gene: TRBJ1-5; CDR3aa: CASLKLTGSQPQHF
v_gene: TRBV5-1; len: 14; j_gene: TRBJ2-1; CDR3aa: CASSLGGLNNEQFF